Following are 11 T cell receptor beta chains from one sample sequenced in a study of T cells after yellow fever vaccination. TCRdb recomputed calls from the 5' RACE reads with MiXCR, one row per CDR3 protein. The repertoire includes approximately 610,000 distinct CDR3 sequences, about 17% of them detected once, and 15% to 20% sits in the top ten. The source was PBMCs, collected 5 days after the first yellow fever vaccination. All receptors derive from a man younger than 35 who received the YFV17D yellow fever vaccine.

There are many counts of this clonotype. CDR3 nucleotides: TGCGCCAGCAGCCCGGACGGGGTAGCCGGGGAGCTGTTTTTT. Translated, it gives CASSPDGVAGELFF. This chain links TRBV5-1 with TRBJ2-2; TRBD2 might be the D (5 bases). V was cut by 4 bases and J by 6 bases, with 13 bases left in between. Germline assignment: CDR1 SGHRS and CDR2 YFSETQ. This CDR3 has 14 amino acids. Based on the CDR3 plus reference TRBV5-1 and TRBJ2-2, the full variable domain is KAGVTQTPRYLIKTRGQQVTLSCSPISGHRSVSWYQQTPGQGLQFLFEYFSETQRNKGNFPGRFSGRQFSNSRSEMNVSTLELGDSALYLCASSPDGVAGELFFGEGSRLTVL.

The chain uses TRBV5-1 and TRBJ2-3; D might be TRBD2 (6 bases). CDR1 and CDR2 (germline): SGHRS, YFSETQ. Trimming shortened V by 2 bases and J by 3 bases, and 10 bases separated the two germline ends. The CDR3 sequence is 14 residues long. For the CDR3, the DNA is TGCGCCAGCAGCTTTGCGGGACGGACAGATACGCAGTATTTT. Translating it yields CASSFAGRTDTQYF.

J is TRBJ2-3 and V is TRBV6-2 or TRBV6-3; TRBD1 agrees at 8 bases. CDR3 length: 15 residues. CDR1 is MNHEY, CDR2 SVGEGT, per germline. V dropped 2 bases and J dropped 1; count of bases not matched to a gene: 2. This CDR3 is CASSYTTGGTDTQYF. The CDR3 DNA reads TGTGCCAGCAGTTACACGACAGGGGGCACAGATACGCAGTATTTT.

Only a few counts were recorded for this clonotype. The chain joins TRBV18 to TRBJ2-1, with 11 bases that match TRBD2. The V gene end was trimmed by 3 bases and the J gene end by 14 bases; junction bases not matched to a gene: 9. The CDR3 has 14 amino acids. Per germline, CDR1 KGHSH and CDR2 LQKENI. In nucleotides, the CDR3 is TGTGCCAGCTCACCCGGGACTAGCGGCTTTATGGAGTTCTTC. It is translated as CASSPGTSGFMEFF.

This clonotype was counted between two and nine times. The rearrangement joins TRBV29-1 to TRBJ2-1; D is tentatively TRBD1 or TRBD2 (6 bases each). The V gene's germline CDR1 is SQVTM and CDR2 ANQGSEA. CDR3 length: 13 residues. V shed 3 bases and J shed 8 bases, with 14 bases lying between them. CDR3 sequence reads: CSVDGGPKDEQFF. In DNA form, the CDR3 reads TGCAGCGTTGATGGGGGGCCCAAGGATGAGCAGTTCTTC.

This clonotype was seen more than once but under ten times. This chain links TRBV2 with TRBJ2-1; no clear D gene. Germline lookup yields CDR1 SNHLY and CDR2 FYNNEI. Trimming stripped 3 bases from V and 0 bases from J, with 12 bases between. The CDR3 has 16 residues. CDR3 nucleotides: TGTGCCAGCAGTGACCCAACTGAGAGCTCCTACAATGAGCAGTTCTTC. It is translated as CASSDPTESSYNEQFF.

This clonotype was picked up a small number of times. This chain joins TRBV13 and TRBJ1-5; 7 nucleotides align to TRBD1. J was trimmed by 0 bases and V by 5 bases; bases with no gene match: 4. Germline CDR1 PRHDT, CDR2 FYEKMQ (reference sequence). The CDR3 extends over 15 amino acids. As DNA, the CDR3 is TGTGCCAGCAGCCCAGGACAGGCTAGCAATCAGCCCCAGCATTTT. Protein sequence: CASSPGQASNQPQHF.

There are a few counts of this clonotype. This chain links TRBV4-3 with TRBJ2-7; D may correspond to TRBD1 or TRBD2 (6 bases each). This CDR3 is built from 16 residues. Germline lookup yields CDR1 LGHNA and CDR2 YSLEER. V was shortened by 0 bases and J by 5 bases, with 17 bases between the two germline ends. The CDR3 DNA is TGCGCCAGCAGCCAAGAGATCCGGGGGCGCTTGAACGAGCAGTACTTC. Translation gives CASSQEIRGRLNEQYF.

Only a few counts were recorded for this clonotype. J is TRBJ1-4 and V is TRBV7-6; D unclear. Germline values: CDR1 SGHVS, CDR2 FNYEAQ. Trimming took off 3 bases at V and 5 bases at J, with 10 bases between the two ends. The CDR3 covers 14 residues. The CDR3 sequence: CASSLSGENEKLFF. The DNA of the CDR3 is TGTGCCAGCAGCTTGTCAGGAGAGAATGAAAAACTGTTTTTT.

The chain combines TRBV11-2 with TRBJ1-4; D is uncertain. Per the germline V gene, CDR1 is SGHAT and CDR2 is FQNNGV. Trimming took 3 bases from V and 8 from J, leaving 4 bases between them. This CDR3 spans 11 amino acids. Here the CDR3 DNA reads TGTGCCAGCAGCTTGAGAGAAAAACTGTTTTTT. As protein: CASSLREKLFF.

This rearrangement joins TRBV7-6 to TRBJ1-6, with 11 positions matching TRBD1. Losses at the gene ends were 3 bases for V and 9 bases for J; bases not matched to a gene: 4. CDR1 is SGHVS and CDR2 is FNYEAQ in the germline V gene. The CDR3 is made up of 15 amino acids. The CDR3 region is CASSLGTGGFSPLHF. CDR3 in DNA: TGTGCCAGCAGCTTGGGGACAGGGGGTTTTTCACCCCTCCACTTT. The entire variable domain, with the rest obtained from reference TRBV7-6 and TRBJ1-6, is as follows: GAGVSQSPRYKVTKRGQDVALRCDPISGHVSLYWYRQALGQGPEFLTYFNYEAQQDKSGLPNDRFSAERPEGSISTLTIQRTEQRDSAMYRCASSLGTGGFSPLHFGNGTRLTVT.